The 20 T cell receptor beta chains given below trace back to one sample, sequenced in a study of cytomegalovirus exposure and HLA in healthy donors. The assay was immunoSEQ multiplex PCR, and TCRdb's table has in-frame clones only and misses some. The sample contains around 63,000 clones, less than 96% of which appear only once. The sequenced sample consisted of PBMCs. These receptor sequences come from a woman in her late teens or twenties in good health and CMV-seronegative.

The chain uses TRBV6-9 and TRBJ2-7; 13 bases match TRBD2. The CDR3 is made up of 16 amino acids. CDR1 and CDR2 (germline): MNHGY, SVAAGI. V shed 10 bases, J shed 0 bases, and the junction held 9 bases outside the gene matches. CDR3: CATPGLAGAHSYEQYF. The CDR3 nucleotides are TGTGCCACCCCTGGACTAGCGGGGGCCCACTCCTACGAGCAGTACTTC.

The V call is TRBV5-1, the J call TRBJ1-3; 8 bases line up with TRBD1. With V trimmed by 4 bases and J by 8 bases, 14 bases remained unmatched. Germline values: CDR1 SGHRS, CDR2 YFSETQ. This CDR3 has 16 residues. The CDR3 region is CASSKGQASLGDTIYF. In DNA, the CDR3 is TGCGCCAGCAGCAAGGGACAGGCCTCCTTGGGTGACACCATATATTTT.

The chain carries TRBV4-3 and TRBJ2-3; 11 bases match TRBD2. The germline V gene has CDR1 LGHNA and CDR2 YSLEER. J gave up 2 bases and V 4 bases, and 2 bases lay outside the gene matches. The CDR3 spans 15 residues. The CDR3 sequence is CASSPLAGDTDTQYF. CDR3 coding DNA: TGCGCCAGCAGCCCACTAGCGGGAGACACAGATACGCAGTATTTT.

This clone came up a few times. Other DNA sequences within the sample encode an identical CDR3. The chain is built from TRBV5-6 and TRBJ2-3; no reliable D call. V gave up 4 bases and J gave up 2 bases, with 11 bases separating them. Germline CDR1 reads SGHDT; CDR2 reads YYEEEE. The CDR3 is made up of 14 amino acids. CDR3: CASSPTLPTDTQYF. CDR3 coding DNA: TGTGCCAGCAGCCCGACTTTACCCACAGATACGCAGTATTTT.

DNA for the CDR3: TGTGCCAGCAGTGACTCCGCTAGCACCTACAATGAGCAGTTCTTC. Translation: CASSDSASTYNEQFF. V gene TRBV6-4 combines with J gene TRBJ2-1; TRBD2 might be the D (5 bases). This CDR3 is built from 15 residues. The V gene lost 0 bases and the J gene lost 2 bases, with 8 bases spanning the gap. Germline CDR1 MRHNA, CDR2 SNTAGT.

This sequence joins TRBV28 and TRBJ2-1; D perhaps matches TRBD1 (5 bases). The germline V gene has CDR1 MDHEN and CDR2 SYDVKM. V gave up 10 bases and J gave up 2 bases, with 18 bases separating them. The CDR3 covers 15 residues. DNA of the CDR3: TGTGCCACCAAGTCCCCAGGGCGACCCTACAATGAGCAGTTCTTC. Translation gives CATKSPGRPYNEQFF.

The chain uses TRBV7-2 and TRBJ2-7; TRBD2 might be the D (6 bases). CDR3 length: 15 residues. The V end lost 3 bases, the J end lost 6 bases, and 18 bases lay between the germline ends. The germline CDR1 and CDR2 sequences are SGHTA and FQGNSA. Here the CDR3 DNA reads TGTGCCAGCAGCTTTGGCGGGGCTACGACTCCCGAGCAGTACTTC. It yields the protein CASSFGGATTPEQYF.

Written as DNA, the CDR3 is TGTGCCAGCAGCCACGGGGGTACGCAGTATTTT. This sequence encodes CASSHGGTQYF. V and J are TRBV7-2 and TRBJ2-3, with D perhaps matching TRBD2 (6 bases). V shed 5 bases and J shed 8 bases, with 8 bases lying between them. In germline, CDR1 is SGHTA, CDR2 FQGNSA. The length of the CDR3 is 11 residues.

The chain employs TRBV6-5 and TRBJ2-1; weak D call: TRBD2 (5 bases). Germline V gene data show CDR1 as MNHEY and CDR2 as SVGAGI. CDR3 size: 11 residues. V lost 7 bases and J 7 bases, leaving 8 bases between the germline ends. The CDR3 reads CASTRGNEQFF. DNA of the CDR3: TGTGCCAGCACCCGGGGAAATGAGCAGTTCTTC.

The rearrangement uses TRBV5-1 and TRBJ2-7; TRBD1 is a possible D gene (6 bases). V was shortened by 4 bases and J by 2 bases, with 13 bases between the two germline ends. The germline V gene has CDR1 SGHRS and CDR2 YFSETQ. This CDR3 region has 14 residues. For the CDR3, the DNA is TGCGCCAGCAGCAACCCCGGGACACCCTACGAGCAGTACTTC. This sequence encodes CASSNPGTPYEQYF.

This chain links TRBV14 with TRBJ2-1, with TRBD2 matching 9 bases. The CDR3 is made up of 16 amino acids. V lost 4 bases and J lost 5; bases outside the gene matches: 9. The germline V gene has CDR1 SGHDN and CDR2 FVKESK. The CDR3 reads CASSPRRGGKHNEQFF. DNA of the CDR3: TGTGCCAGCAGCCCCAGGCGGGGGGGAAAACACAATGAGCAGTTCTTC.

This chain joins TRBV7-8 and TRBJ2-7; 8 bases fit TRBD1. CDR3 length equals 12 residues. Germline trimming cut 4 bases from V and 5 bases from J; bases unmatched to any gene: 1. Germline loops: CDR1 SGHVS, CDR2 FQNEAQ. CDR3 residues: CASSYRGDEQYF. The DNA of the CDR3 is TGTGCCAGCAGCTACAGGGGGGACGAGCAGTACTTC.

The chain couples TRBV18 to TRBJ1-5; a weak D match, TRBD1 (5 bases). Trimming took 3 bases from V and 6 from J, leaving 9 bases between them. CDR3 length: 13 residues. Germline V gene sequence: CDR1 KGHSH, CDR2 LQKENI. CDR3 nucleotide sequence: TGTGCCAGCTCACCCGACGGGGGTCAGCCCCAGCATTTT. Its translation: CASSPDGGQPQHF.

This clone has a single count. V and J are TRBV5-1 and TRBJ2-4; possibly TRBD1 for D (6 bases). The V gene lost 4 bases and the J gene lost 6 bases, with 14 bases spanning the gap. Germline V CDR1 and CDR2: SGHRS, YFSETQ. The CDR3 consists of 14 residues. The CDR3 spells CASSPGQAGNIQYF. CDR3 DNA: TGCGCCAGCAGCCCGGGACAAGCCGGAAACATTCAGTACTTC. The entire variable domain, with the rest obtained from reference TRBV5-1 and TRBJ2-4, is as follows: KAGVTQTPRYLIKTRGQQVTLSCSPISGHRSVSWYQQTPGQGLQFLFEYFSETQRNKGNFPGRFSGRQFSNSRSEMNVSTLELGDSALYLCASSPGQAGNIQYFGAGTRLSVL.

V usage is TRBV6-5 and J usage is TRBJ2-1; TRBD2 matches at 7 bases. Germline trimming cut 2 bases from V and 5 bases from J; bases unmatched to any gene: 6. Germline-derived CDR1 and CDR2 are MNHEY and SVGAGI. The CDR3 has 15 amino acids. CDR3 amino acids: CASSYGASGNNEQFF. CDR3 bases: TGTGCCAGCAGTTACGGGGCTAGCGGTAACAATGAGCAGTTCTTC.

The V and J genes are TRBV10-3 and TRBJ2-5; TRBD1 is a possible D gene (9 bases). Germline assignment: CDR1 ENHRY and CDR2 SYGVKD. Trimming cost V 2 bases and J 5 bases, with 15 bases left between them. This CDR3 comprises 15 residues. The CDR3 DNA reads as TGTGCCATCAGTGAGACAGGGGGCGGGGGGGAGACCCAGTACTTC. Translation: CAISETGGGGETQYF.

This sequence joins TRBV13 and TRBJ1-1; D call uncertain. Between the trimmed V and J ends, which lost 10 bases and 5 bases, there was a span of 17 bases. The CDR3 spans 13 residues. CDR1 and CDR2 from the germline V gene are PRHDT and FYEKMQ (reference sequence). The CDR3 nucleotides are TGTGCCACCCTCGCAGGCCCTCGGACTGAAGCTTTCTTT. This codes for CATLAGPRTEAFF.

The rearrangement links TRBV4-3 to TRBJ2-5; 10 bases fit TRBD2. The CDR3 consists of 16 residues. V shed 3 bases, J shed 4 bases, and the junction held 8 bases outside the gene matches. Germline V gene data show CDR1 as LGHNA and CDR2 as YSLEER. The CDR3 DNA reads TGCGCCAGCAGCCAGGGTACTAGCGGGGCGGGAGAGACCCAGTACTTC. It codes for CASSQGTSGAGETQYF.

The V gene is TRBV28, the J gene TRBJ1-3; unclear D gene. Germline-derived CDR1 and CDR2 are MDHEN and SYDVKM. Deletions cut 2 bases from V and 4 bases from J, with 3 bases between. The CDR3 is made up of 12 amino acids. CDR3 nucleotide sequence: TGTGCCAGCAGTTTACGGGGAAACACCATATATTTT. It is translated as CASSLRGNTIYF.

This clone was seen only once. V gene TRBV7-9 combines with J gene TRBJ2-3, with 8 nucleotides matching TRBD2. Germline CDR1 and CDR2: SEHNR and FQNEAQ (reference sequence). V shed 5 bases and J 4 bases; nucleotides not matched to a gene: 8. CDR3 length: 15 amino acids. The CDR3 loop reads CASSPPGGGADTQYF. CDR3 in DNA: TGTGCCAGCAGCCCCCCGGGGGGGGGCGCAGATACGCAGTATTTT.